These 6 T cell receptor beta chains were all obtained from the same sample, sequenced in a study of blood T cell repertoires in COVID-19. Method: immunoSEQ multiplex PCR; TCRdb's copy keeps in-frame clones and lacks some. Seen here are approximately 170,000 clones, around 80% observed once, and the top ten hold roughly 7.3%. The sequencing sample was made of PBMCs or T cells enriched from blood (not recorded which). Every receptor here comes from a woman aged 45-65 years who had recovered from COVID-19.

The chain combines TRBV27 with TRBJ2-6; 7 bases are shared with TRBD1. The germline V gene has CDR1 MNHEY and CDR2 SMNVEV (reference sequence). Trimming at V came to 5 bases and at J to 0 bases, leaving 10 bases not matched to a gene. This CDR3 is built from 18 residues. CDR3 DNA: TGTGCCAGCAGTAGAACAGGGGCCCCTTCCTCTGGGGCCAACGTCCTGACTTTC. As protein: CASSRTGAPSSGANVLTF.

This sequence joins TRBV14 and TRBJ1-2; possible D gene TRBD1, 6 bases. Trimming pared 3 bases from V and 3 bases from J, leaving 14 bases between. The CDR3 loop spans 15 amino acids. In germline, CDR1 is SGHDN, CDR2 FVKESK. The CDR3 loop reads CASSQGAHRDYGYTF. The DNA of the CDR3 is TGTGCCAGCAGCCAGGGAGCTCACAGGGACTATGGCTACACCTTC. The entire variable domain, with the rest obtained from reference TRBV14 and TRBJ1-2, is as follows: EAGVTQFPSHSVIEKGQTVTLRCDPISGHDNLYWYRRVMGKEIKFLLHFVKESKQDESGMPNNRFLAERTGGTYSTLKVQPAELEDSGVYFCASSQGAHRDYGYTFGSGTRLTVV.

The chain carries TRBV4-1 and TRBJ2-1, with D uncertain. Germline CDR1 reads MGHRA; CDR2 reads YSYEKL. The V end lost 0 bases, the J end lost 12 bases, and 15 bases lay between the germline ends. The CDR3 loop spans 14 amino acids. As DNA, the CDR3 is TGCGCCAGCAGCCAAGATGAAGATGCGAGTGGGCAGTTCTTC. Its translation is CASSQDEDASGQFF.

The rearrangement uses TRBV18 and TRBJ1-4; a possible D gene is TRBD1 (6 bases). This CDR3 comprises 15 residues. Germline CDR1 and CDR2: KGHSH and LQKENI. V was trimmed by 0 bases and J by 9 bases, leaving 14 bases between them. The CDR3 spells CASSPPGAGAQKLFF. The DNA of the CDR3 is TGTGCCAGCTCACCACCGGGGGCAGGGGCGCAAAAACTGTTTTTT.

The V and J genes are TRBV28 and TRBJ1-6, with D tentatively TRBD1 (5 bases). Germline values: CDR1 MDHEN, CDR2 SYDVKM. Trimming shortened V by 7 bases and J by 0 bases, and 13 bases separated the two germline ends. The CDR3 has 16 residues. The CDR3 sequence is CASTGQQGSYNSPLHF. CDR3 nucleotides: TGTGCCAGCACGGGTCAGCAGGGCTCCTATAATTCACCCCTCCACTTT. The full variable domain, with the rest looked up from reference TRBV28 and TRBJ1-6, is DVKVTQSSRYLVKRTGEKVFLECVQDMDHENMFWYRQDPGLGLRLIYFSYDVKMKEKGDIPEGYSVSREKKERFSLILESASTNQTSMYLCASTGQQGSYNSPLHFGNGTRLTVT.

The rearrangement uses TRBV5-1 and TRBJ2-5, with D possibly matching TRBD2 (6 bases). Germline V lookup: CDR1 SGHRS, CDR2 YFSETQ. V was trimmed by 6 bases and J by 4 bases, leaving 16 bases between them. The CDR3 has 14 residues. The DNA of the CDR3 is TGCGCCAGCAAAGCCCAAGTCGGGAGAGAGACCCAGTACTTC. Amino acid sequence: CASKAQVGRETQYF.